One and the same sample provided the 5 T cell receptor beta chains below, sequenced in a study of cytomegalovirus exposure and HLA in healthy donors. PCR used 60 Vbeta primers and 13 Jbeta primers. The protocol was immunoSEQ multiplex PCR, while the TCRdb copy is restricted to in-frame clones and leaves out a portion. The sample has about 94,000 clones, approximately 66% seen once. The specimen sequenced was PBMCs. These receptor sequences come from a man aged 25-45 years in good health and CMV-seronegative.

This clone occurred a few times. The chain couples TRBV27 to TRBJ1-4; 7 bases agree with TRBD1. Germline V lookup: CDR1 MNHEY, CDR2 SMNVEV (reference sequence). The V and J ends lost 6 bases and 6 bases, in that order; junction bases with no gene match: 16. The CDR3 is 17 amino acids. The CDR3 sequence is CASSPFRQGLSYEKLFF. As DNA, the CDR3 is TGTGCCAGCAGCCCATTCCGACAGGGTTTAAGCTATGAAAAACTGTTTTTT.

This rearrangement joins TRBV19 to TRBJ1-5; D is perhaps TRBD1 (6 bases). The CDR3 has 14 amino acids. The ends were cut back, 7 bases at V and 2 bases at J, with 12 bases in the middle. CDR1 is LNHDA, CDR2 SQIVND, per germline (reference sequence). DNA for the CDR3: TGTGCCAGTAAGGGGGGGTGGGGCAATCAGCCCCAGCATTTT. Amino acid sequence: CASKGGWGNQPQHF.

As DNA, the CDR3 is TGTGCCAGCAGCGTAGCTGCACGTCCAGGGGAAGATTACGAGCAGTACTTC. Translation gives CASSVAARPGEDYEQYF. The chain joins TRBV9 to TRBJ2-7, with D possibly matching TRBD1 (6 bases). The CDR3 spans 17 residues. Germline values: CDR1 SGDLS, CDR2 YYNGEE. Trimming removed 0 bases from V and 4 bases from J, with 20 bases in between.

The DNA for the CDR3 is TGTGCCATCACCCAATCTACGACAGGGGATATCAGGCCCCAGCATTTT. This encodes CAITQSTTGDIRPQHF. The chain carries TRBV10-3 and TRBJ1-5; the match to TRBD1 covers 8 bases. V shed 7 bases and J 9 bases; nucleotides not matched to a gene: 17. This CDR3 is 16 amino acids long. Germline V gene lookup returns CDR1 ENHRY and CDR2 SYGVKD.

The chain recombines TRBV7-2 with TRBJ2-7; 7 nucleotides match TRBD1. Germline V gene lookup returns CDR1 SGHTA and CDR2 FQGNSA. With V trimmed by 1 base and J by 1 base, 7 bases remained unmatched. This CDR3 is 16 amino acids long. In DNA form, the CDR3 reads TGTGCCAGCAGCTTAGAAAGGTCAGGGGGATCCTACGAGCAGTACTTC. Amino acid sequence: CASSLERSGGSYEQYF.